The rows below give T cell receptor beta chains drawn from one sample of a study of OX40 agonist ivuxolimab in advanced cancers. Only in-frame clones appear in the TCRdb table, and some are missing; sequencing was by immunoSEQ multiplex PCR. The sample lists about 21,000 clones, about 85% occurring once. This sample comprised CD4+ or CD8+ T cells sorted from blood, obtained in a trial of the OX40 agonist ivuxolimab. The receptors originated from an adult with an advanced solid tumor such as melanoma, head and neck, liver or kidney cancer. Each CDR3 is given with its conserved first and last residue. D genes are given only for firm matches. Clone size, where shown, is once, few, many, or a class for clones that have expanded.

v_gene: TRBV11-2
abundance: NA
j_gene: TRBJ2-1
d_gene: NA
CDR3nt: TGTGCCAGCAGCCTATTTGATAGGGGAACCTACAATGAGCAGTTCTTC
CDR3aa: CASSLFDRGTYNEQFF

v_gene: TRBV11-2
abundance: NA
j_gene: TRBJ2-3
d_gene: NA
CDR3nt: TGTGCCAGCAGCTTAGAGGGGGCGACAGATACGCAGTATTTT
CDR3aa: CASSLEGATDTQYF

v_gene: TRBV11-1
abundance: NA
j_gene: TRBJ2-2
d_gene: NA
CDR3nt: TGTGCCAGCAGCCCTATTTTCCAACTCGACACCGGGGAGCTGTTTTTT
CDR3aa: CASSPIFQLDTGELFF

v_gene: TRBV9
abundance: NA
j_gene: TRBJ2-7
d_gene: NA
CDR3nt: TGTGCCAGCAGTGAGGGGGGTGGCGGAAGCTCCTACGAGCAGTACTTC
CDR3aa: CASSEGGGGSSYEQYF

v_gene: TRBV19
abundance: NA
j_gene: TRBJ1-2
d_gene: NA
CDR3nt: TGTGCCAGTAGCGATAACTGGTACACCTTC
CDR3aa: CASSDNWYTF

v_gene: TRBV6-5
abundance: few
j_gene: TRBJ1-2
d_gene: NA
CDR3nt: TGTGCCAGCAGTTTCACAGGGAACTATGGCTACACCTTC
CDR3aa: CASSFTGNYGYTF

v_gene: TRBV14
abundance: NA
j_gene: TRBJ2-3
d_gene: NA
CDR3nt: TGTGCCAGCAGCCAAGTATGGGCGAAGCAAGATACGCAGTATTTT
CDR3aa: CASSQVWAKQDTQYF

v_gene: TRBV2
abundance: NA
j_gene: TRBJ2-3
d_gene: NA
CDR3nt: TGTGCCAGCAGTGATTGGGGGAACACAGATACGCAGTATTTT
CDR3aa: CASSDWGNTDTQYF

v_gene: TRBV2
abundance: once
j_gene: TRBJ2-5
d_gene: TRBD1
CDR3nt: TGTGCCAGCAGTGAGCGGACAGGGCGGGAAGAGACCCAGTACTTC
CDR3aa: CASSERTGREETQYF

v_gene: TRBV27
abundance: once
j_gene: TRBJ1-1
d_gene: NA
CDR3nt: TGTGCCAGCAGTTTAGGGGGGCTCAGAGAAGCTTTCTTT
CDR3aa: CASSLGGLREAFF

v_gene: TRBV10-3
abundance: NA
j_gene: TRBJ1-2
d_gene: NA
CDR3nt: TGTGCCATCAGTGTTTTACGGGGGAGGGGAAATTTCCCGGTAACCAACTATGGCTACACCTTC
CDR3aa: CAISVLRGRGNFPVTNYGYTF

v_gene: TRBV10-3
abundance: NA
j_gene: TRBJ1-2
d_gene: NA
CDR3nt: TGTGCCATCAAGGGGACTGAGGAGGGGATTAGGAATGGCTACACCTTC
CDR3aa: CAIKGTEEGIRNGYTF

v_gene: TRBV7-8
abundance: NA
j_gene: TRBJ2-6
d_gene: NA
CDR3nt: TGTGCCAGCATCCTAAGGGGTGAGAGAGCCAACGTCCTGACTTTC
CDR3aa: CASILRGERANVLTF

v_gene: TRBV11-2
abundance: NA
j_gene: TRBJ2-7
d_gene: NA
CDR3nt: TGTGCCAGCAGCCTGTGGTTCGGCGCCCCAACCTACGAGCAGTACTTC
CDR3aa: CASSLWFGAPTYEQYF

v_gene: TRBV4-1
abundance: NA
j_gene: TRBJ1-2
d_gene: NA
CDR3nt: TGCGCCAGCAGTCAAGATTATGGCTACACCTTC
CDR3aa: CASSQDYGYTF

v_gene: TRBV5-8
abundance: NA
j_gene: TRBJ2-3
d_gene: NA
CDR3nt: TGTGCCAGCAGCTTGGAATCAATGGGGGATACGCAGTATTTT
CDR3aa: CASSLESMGDTQYF

v_gene: TRBV27
abundance: NA
j_gene: TRBJ2-7
d_gene: NA
CDR3nt: TGTGCCAGCAGTGCCAATCCCCCATACGAGCAGTACTTC
CDR3aa: CASSANPPYEQYF

v_gene: TRBV27
abundance: few
j_gene: TRBJ1-4
d_gene: NA
CDR3nt: TGTGCCAGCCGACGAAATGAAAAACTGTTTTTT
CDR3aa: CASRRNEKLFF

v_gene: TRBV28
abundance: few
j_gene: TRBJ2-7
d_gene: NA
CDR3nt: TGTGCCAGCAGTTTATCCAGGGTTTCCTACGAGCAGTACTTC
CDR3aa: CASSLSRVSYEQYF

v_gene: TRBV5-1
abundance: NA
j_gene: TRBJ2-5
d_gene: NA
CDR3nt: TGCGCCAGCAGCACCATTGGCTTTGAAGAGACCCAGTACTTC
CDR3aa: CASSTIGFEETQYF

v_gene: TRBV19
abundance: NA
j_gene: TRBJ2-5
d_gene: NA
CDR3nt: TGTGCCAGTAGCCCCCCGGGCGAGACCCAGTACTTC
CDR3aa: CASSPPGETQYF

v_gene: TRBV28
abundance: NA
j_gene: TRBJ1-4
d_gene: NA
CDR3nt: TGTGCCAGCAAACGGGGCTCGACTAATGAAAAACTGTTTTTT
CDR3aa: CASKRGSTNEKLFF

v_gene: TRBV28
abundance: once
j_gene: TRBJ2-7
d_gene: NA
CDR3nt: TGTGCCAGCAGTTACTCGGACAGTTCTTCCTACGAGCAGTACTTC
CDR3aa: CASSYSDSSSYEQYF

v_gene: TRBV4-1
abundance: few
j_gene: TRBJ1-3
d_gene: NA
CDR3nt: TGCGCCAGCAGCCAGACGACAGGCCCAAACACCATATATTTT
CDR3aa: CASSQTTGPNTIYF

v_gene: TRBV7-9
abundance: NA
j_gene: TRBJ1-2
d_gene: NA
CDR3nt: TGTGCCAGCAGCCACCCATTTGGGACTAACTATGGCTACACCTTC
CDR3aa: CASSHPFGTNYGYTF

v_gene: TRBV11-3
abundance: once
j_gene: TRBJ2-5
d_gene: NA
CDR3nt: TGTGCCAGCAGCTTGGCGGGGCACCAAGAGACCCAGTACTTC
CDR3aa: CASSLAGHQETQYF

v_gene: TRBV27
abundance: NA
j_gene: TRBJ1-1
d_gene: NA
CDR3nt: TGTGCCAGCAGTTCGGGACGGATAGTAGGAACTGAAGCTTTCTTT
CDR3aa: CASSSGRIVGTEAFF

v_gene: TRBV7-9
abundance: few
j_gene: TRBJ1-4
d_gene: NA
CDR3nt: TGTGCCAGCAGCTTTTTAACAACTAATGAAAAACTGTTTTTT
CDR3aa: CASSFLTTNEKLFF

v_gene: TRBV7-8
abundance: NA
j_gene: TRBJ1-1
d_gene: NA
CDR3nt: TGTGCCAGCAGCCCTCACGAGGGCGGGAACACTGAAGCTTTCTTT
CDR3aa: CASSPHEGGNTEAFF

v_gene: TRBV5-6
abundance: NA
j_gene: TRBJ2-3
d_gene: TRBD2
CDR3nt: TGTGCCAGCAGCTTGGCGGGGGGGCTGACAGATACGCAGTATTTT
CDR3aa: CASSLAGGLTDTQYF

v_gene: TRBV5-1
abundance: NA
j_gene: TRBJ2-3
d_gene: TRBD1
CDR3nt: TGCGCCAGCAGCTCCGGGACAGCAAACCGTGATACGCAGTATTTT
CDR3aa: CASSSGTANRDTQYF

v_gene: TRBV27
abundance: NA
j_gene: TRBJ2-5
d_gene: NA
CDR3nt: TGTGCCAGCAGTTTATCGGCCTACCAAGAGACCCAGTACTTC
CDR3aa: CASSLSAYQETQYF

v_gene: TRBV9
abundance: NA
j_gene: TRBJ2-3
d_gene: TRBD2
CDR3nt: TGTGCCAGCAGCGCCCGGACTAGCGGGTGGGTAGATACGCAGTATTTT
CDR3aa: CASSARTSGWVDTQYF

v_gene: TRBV2
abundance: once
j_gene: TRBJ1-1
d_gene: NA
CDR3nt: TGTGCCAGCACTGGGGAAGGGACGGACACTGAAGCTTTCTTT
CDR3aa: CASTGEGTDTEAFF

v_gene: TRBV5-1
abundance: NA
j_gene: TRBJ2-7
d_gene: NA
CDR3nt: TGCGCCAGCAGCTTGGGGGCCCCATTTGGGCAGTACTTC
CDR3aa: CASSLGAPFGQYF

v_gene: TRBV14
abundance: NA
j_gene: TRBJ1-2
d_gene: NA
CDR3nt: TGTGCCAGCAGCCAAGTTACGACCTATGGCTACACCTTC
CDR3aa: CASSQVTTYGYTF

v_gene: TRBV19
abundance: NA
j_gene: TRBJ1-1
d_gene: NA
CDR3nt: TGTGCCAGTAGTATAGTTTCCTGGACTGAAGCTTTCTTT
CDR3aa: CASSIVSWTEAFF

v_gene: TRBV19
abundance: NA
j_gene: TRBJ2-7
d_gene: NA
CDR3nt: TGTGCCAGTAGTACCCGATCTGCCAGCGAGCAGTACTTC
CDR3aa: CASSTRSASEQYF

v_gene: TRBV5-1
abundance: NA
j_gene: TRBJ2-5
d_gene: NA
CDR3nt: TGCGCCAGCAGCGGGGGCCTCCAAGAGACCCAGTACTTC
CDR3aa: CASSGGLQETQYF

v_gene: TRBV6-4
abundance: NA
j_gene: TRBJ2-1
d_gene: TRBD2
CDR3nt: TGTGCCAGCGGCGAACTAGCGGGGGGGTTCGATGAGCAGTTCTTC
CDR3aa: CASGELAGGFDEQFF

v_gene: TRBV19
abundance: NA
j_gene: TRBJ2-1
d_gene: TRBD2
CDR3nt: TGTGCCAGTAGTATTCTTGCGGGGGGGGCGACGGAGCAGTTCTTC
CDR3aa: CASSILAGGATEQFF

v_gene: TRBV7-2
abundance: NA
j_gene: TRBJ2-7
d_gene: NA
CDR3nt: TGTGCCAGCAACGACCCCGACGCACCGGGAAACGAGCAGTACTTC
CDR3aa: CASNDPDAPGNEQYF

v_gene: TRBV28
abundance: NA
j_gene: TRBJ2-7
d_gene: NA
CDR3nt: TGTGCCAGCACTCCGACAGGAGGTGCCTACGAGCAGTACTTC
CDR3aa: CASTPTGGAYEQYF

v_gene: TRBV4-1
abundance: NA
j_gene: TRBJ1-3
d_gene: NA
CDR3nt: TGCGCCAGCAGCCCGGACAGAAGCTCTGGAAACACCATATATTTT
CDR3aa: CASSPDRSSGNTIYF

v_gene: TRBV6-5
abundance: NA
j_gene: TRBJ1-3
d_gene: NA
CDR3nt: TGTGCCAGCAGTTATGGCTCTGGAAACACCATATATTTT
CDR3aa: CASSYGSGNTIYF

v_gene: TRBV7-4
abundance: few
j_gene: TRBJ2-7
d_gene: NA
CDR3nt: TGTGCCAGCAGCTTGGGTACCGGGTTTAGCAACGAGCAGTACTTC
CDR3aa: CASSLGTGFSNEQYF